A single count supports the clone carrying this T cell receptor (beta chain). Deletions cut 3 bases from V and 5 bases from J, with 7 bases between. Germline values: CDR1 KGHSH, CDR2 LQKENI. The CDR3 loop spans 13 amino acids. The protocol was immunoSEQ multiplex PCR, while the TCRdb copy is restricted to in-frame clones and leaves out a portion. The sample records around 2.5 million clones, over 85% being singletons. These data belong to a study of shared clonotypes between healthy human individuals. The receptor was derived from a man between 18 and 29 years old in good health. Some clones in this sample may be carry-over from other donors' samples. This sequence joins TRBV18 and TRBJ1-4, with no clear D. Sequencing was done on a sample of naive CD4+ T cells from PBMCs. Subset specified: CD45RA+ positively selected. The CDR3: CASSPDQNEKLFF. In DNA, the CDR3 is TGTGCCAGCTCACCGGACCAAAATGAAAAACTGTTTTTT.